This TCR beta chain was observed in a study of T cell responses to AZD1222 COVID-19 vaccine. Study results and caveats: Only six or seven AZD1222 recipients were seropositive at baseline. There were mostly white British donors and more females than males, and clonal diversity was possibly underestimated.

The germline V and J ends were trimmed by 5 bases and 0 bases, with 14 bases remaining between them. The CDR3 extends over 15 amino acids. CDR1 is SGHAT, CDR2 FQNNGV, per germline. Of note for this clone: Its antigen is undetermined.

TCRdb's copy holds only in-frame clones and misses some; the assay was immunoSEQ multiplex PCR. The table records just under 100,000 clones, 88% of them present only once. The chain couples TRBV11-2 to TRBJ2-7, with D perhaps matching TRBD1 (5 bases). The receptor was isolated from an adult in good health. The material was peripheral blood, obtained on day 0 of AZD1222 vaccination. This chain's CDR3 is CASSIQGEISYEQYF. The CDR3 nucleotides read TGTGCCAGCAGCATTCAGGGTGAGATCTCCTACGAGCAGTACTTC.